A selection of T cell receptor beta chains follows, all from one sample in a study of radiotherapy plus CTLA-4 blockade in lung cancer. Only in-frame clones appear in the TCRdb table, and some are missing; sequencing was by immunoSEQ multiplex PCR. The table records tens of thousands of clones, roughly 91% of them present only once. The specimen was peripheral blood, collected from a patient treated with radiotherapy plus ipilimumab. These receptor sequences come from a human donor with non-small cell lung cancer that progressed on radiotherapy plus ipilimumab. The CDR3 runs from the conserved cysteine through the conserved F or W. The D gene is left open where the match is weak. Clone sizes are given selectively: once, few, many, or a class where the clone is expanded.

v_gene	abundance	d_gene	j_gene	CDR3aa	CDR3nt
TRBV19	NA	TRBD1	TRBJ2-7	CASSRDSATYEQYF	TGTGCCAGTAGCAGGGACAGTGCTACCTACGAGCAGTACTTC
TRBV2	NA	NA	TRBJ2-7	CASSDPDGYSYEQYF	TGTGCCAGCAGTGACCCGGACGGGTACTCCTACGAGCAGTACTTC
TRBV2	NA	NA	TRBJ2-5	CASLSGNQETQYF	TGTGCCAGCTTGTCCGGGAATCAAGAGACCCAGTACTTC
TRBV4-2	NA	NA	TRBJ1-5	CASSQVGAPNQPQHF	TGTGCCAGCAGCCAAGTTGGGGCTCCTAATCAGCCCCAGCATTTT
TRBV27	NA	TRBD1	TRBJ2-3	CASSFTGGAYTQYF	TGTGCCAGCAGTTTTACAGGGGGCGCTTATACGCAGTATTTT
TRBV12-2	many	NA	TRBJ1-5	CASRRTGSRGPQHF	TGTGCAAGTCGCAGGACAGGTTCCCGGGGGCCCCAGCATTTT
TRBV5-1	few	NA	TRBJ2-5	CASSLQETQYF	TGCGCCAGCAGCTTACAAGAGACCCAGTACTTC
TRBV11-2	NA	TRBD1	TRBJ2-7	CASRSDRESYEQYF	TGTGCCAGCAGGTCGGACAGGGAGTCCTACGAGCAGTACTTC
TRBV10-3	NA	TRBD2	TRBJ2-3	CAIKVGTSGGSTDTQYF	TGTGCCATCAAAGTGGGGACTAGCGGGGGAAGCACAGATACGCAGTATTTT
TRBV11-2	NA	NA	TRBJ1-1	CASSLDVSRGAFF	TGTGCCAGCAGCTTAGATGTAAGCAGGGGTGCTTTCTTT
TRBV7-8	once	TRBD1	TRBJ2-7	CASSLKTQPGQGGEYF	TGTGCCAGCAGCTTAAAAACTCAACCGGGACAGGGAGGAGAGTACTTC
TRBV13	NA	TRBD1	TRBJ1-1	CASSGPGDRGGTEAFF	TGTGCCAGCAGCGGCCCCGGGGACAGGGGCGGCACTGAAGCTTTCTTT
TRBV28	NA	TRBD2	TRBJ2-5	CASSRAGGPLETQYF	TGTGCCAGCAGTCGTGCGGGAGGGCCTTTAGAGACCCAGTACTTC
TRBV27	NA	NA	TRBJ2-2	CASSFVAPTGELFF	TGTGCCAGCAGTTTTGTAGCGCCTACCGGGGAGCTGTTTTTT
TRBV19	NA	TRBD2	TRBJ2-1	CASRYTSGINEQFF	TGTGCCAGTAGATATACTAGCGGAATTAATGAGCAGTTCTTC
TRBV10-3	NA	NA	TRBJ1-1	CAISTSGYTEAFF	NA
TRBV10-3	NA	TRBD2	TRBJ2-5	CAISARLAGEKEEETQYF	TGTGCCATCAGTGCTAGACTAGCGGGAGAAAAGGAGGAGGAGACCCAGTACTTC
TRBV11-2	NA	NA	TRBJ1-1	CASSPGPLNTEAFF	TGTGCCAGCAGCCCGGGACCCCTGAACACTGAAGCTTTCTTT
TRBV23-1	once	NA	TRBJ2-7	CASSQLDSPLYEQYF	TGCGCCAGCAGTCAATTGGACAGCCCCCTCTACGAGCAGTACTTC
TRBV2	NA	NA	TRBJ2-1	CASRGPGNEQFF	TGTGCCAGCCGCGGACCGGGGAATGAGCAGTTCTTC
TRBV27	NA	NA	TRBJ1-1	CASSLLGSGNPEAFF	TGTGCCAGCAGTTTATTGGGGTCAGGGAACCCTGAAGCTTTCTTT
TRBV5-1	NA	NA	TRBJ2-5	CASSLSPPRETQYF	TGCGCCAGCAGCTTGAGCCCCCCGCGGGAGACCCAGTACTTC
TRBV6-6	NA	NA	TRBJ2-1	CASSYSVKNEQFF	TGTGCCAGCAGTTACTCCGTCAAGAATGAGCAGTTCTTC
TRBV19	NA	NA	TRBJ2-7	CASSTAGTHEQYF	TGTGCCAGTAGTACAGCAGGGACCCACGAGCAGTACTTC
TRBV6-1	once	NA	TRBJ2-7	CASWASVYEQYF	TGTGCCAGCTGGGCAAGTGTATACGAGCAGTACTTC
TRBV5-1	NA	NA	TRBJ2-1	CASSFGGGEQFF	TGCGCCAGCAGCTTCGGGGGCGGTGAGCAGTTCTTC
TRBV6-6	NA	TRBD2	TRBJ2-5	CASNTHTSGGETQYF	TGTGCCAGCAACACCCACACTAGCGGGGGGGAGACCCAGTACTTC
TRBV18	NA	NA	TRBJ1-5	CASSPSGASNQPQHF	TGTGCCAGCTCACCGTCGGGGGCAAGCAATCAGCCCCAGCATTTT
TRBV6-1	NA	NA	TRBJ1-5	CASSEGNNQPQHF	TGTGCCAGCAGTGAGGGGAACAATCAGCCCCAGCATTTT
TRBV30	once	NA	TRBJ1-1	CATRAGGSGEAFF	TGTGCTACCCGGGCCGGCGGTTCGGGTGAAGCTTTCTTT
TRBV19	once	TRBD1	TRBJ2-1	CASSIGRTGNEQLF	TGTGCCAGTAGTATAGGTCGGACAGGTAATGAGCAGCTCTTC
TRBV4-1	NA	TRBD2	TRBJ2-1	CASSHIGRESRNEQFF	TGCGCCAGCAGCCACATAGGGCGGGAGTCACGCAATGAGCAGTTCTTC
TRBV14	NA	TRBD2	TRBJ2-5	CASSPRVGGAETQYF	TGTGCCAGCAGCCCCCGTGTGGGAGGGGCGGAGACCCAGTACTTC
TRBV30	NA	NA	TRBJ1-2	CAWTSAGSYGYTF	TGTGCCTGGACTTCGGCAGGATCGTACGGCTACACCTTC
TRBV6-4	NA	NA	TRBJ2-1	CAINRNSGPSNEQFF	TGTGCCATCAACCGCAACAGCGGTCCGAGTAATGAGCAGTTCTTC
TRBV18	NA	TRBD2	TRBJ2-7	CASSPPLAEFYEQYF	TGTGCCAGCTCACCACCGCTAGCGGAGTTCTACGAGCAGTACTTC
TRBV30	NA	NA	TRBJ1-3	CAWIVGARGNTIYF	TGTGCCTGGATAGTGGGGGCGAGAGGAAACACCATATATTTT
TRBV7-2	NA	TRBD2	TRBJ2-1	CASSEGLAEGKYNEQFF	TGTGCCAGCAGCGAAGGACTAGCGGAAGGGAAATACAATGAGCAGTTCTTC
TRBV19	NA	NA	TRBJ1-1	CASSIDRGNTEAFF	TGTGCCAGTAGTATAGACAGGGGTAACACTGAAGCTTTCTTT
TRBV6-6	NA	NA	TRBJ2-3	CASNLGFTDTQYF	TGTGCCAGCAATTTGGGATTCACAGATACGCAGTATTTT
TRBV28	NA	NA	TRBJ2-1	CASSLGSAWNEQFF	TGTGCCAGCAGTTTAGGGTCGGCTTGGAATGAGCAGTTCTTC
TRBV7-9	once	NA	TRBJ1-1	CASSSYEGWGTEAFF	TGTGCCAGCAGCTCCTATGAGGGGTGGGGCACTGAAGCTTTCTTT